This entry features one TCR beta chain sequence. Its antigen is unknown. Per germline, CDR1 SGHTS and CDR2 YDEGEE. The V segment lost 4 bases and the J segment 3 bases; nucleotides outside the gene matches: 13. The CDR3 spans 17 residues. TCR sequencing covered three patients who responded to pembrolizumab. Here immunoSEQ multiplex PCR was the method, and the copy in TCRdb shows in-frame clones only, minus some. Of over 75,000 clones listed, 81% are singletons. This entry comes from a study of PD-1 blockade in mismatch repair-deficient tumors. Study-level information: Patients had 12 mismatch repair-deficient cancer types, all previously treated and progressing.

Study-wide results and caveats: Tumor-resident clones, often undetectable pretreatment in blood, expanded then contracted after pembrolizumab.

The source is an adult with mismatch repair-deficient cancer. The sample in question was peripheral blood, obtained 12 weeks after starting pembrolizumab. The chain combines TRBV5-8 with TRBJ2-7; 10 bases match TRBD1. The CDR3 DNA sequence: TGTGCCAGCAGCCTTGACGACCGGGACAGGGGAATCTACGAGCAGTACTTC. This gives the protein CASSLDDRDRGIYEQYF.